Shown below are 32 T cell receptor beta chains from a single sample sequenced in a study of shared clonotypes between healthy human individuals. Terminally differentiated effector memory CD45RA+ cells were left out of the naive CD8 fraction, which was CD45RO-negative and positively selected for CCR7. Libraries were prepared by immunoSEQ multiplex PCR; TCRdb keeps only in-frame clonotypes and omits some of them. The data show millions of clones, over 85% seen once. The sample was naive CD8+ T cells sorted from blood. The receptor source for this set is a man younger than 35 in good health.

The chain links TRBV28 to TRBJ2-7; 9 bases align to TRBD2. The CDR3 length is 16 residues. V gave up 2 bases and J gave up 2 bases; unmatched junction bases: 7. Looked up from germline, CDR1 is MDHEN and CDR2 is SYDVKM. The CDR3, as DNA: TGTGCCAGCAGTTTAGGGTGGGCTAGCGGGGCCTACGAGCAGTACTTC. It encodes CASSLGWASGAYEQYF.

The chain uses TRBV10-2 and TRBJ1-3; D perhaps matches TRBD1 (6 bases). Per the germline V gene, CDR1 is WSHSY and CDR2 is SAAADI. V shed 6 bases and J shed 0 bases, with 6 bases lying between them. This CDR3 comprises 13 residues. DNA for the CDR3: TGCGCCAGCAGGGACAGCTCTGGAAACACCATATATTTT. This translates into CASRDSSGNTIYF.

The J gene is TRBJ2-7, the V gene TRBV27, with D maybe TRBD1 (5 bases). Trimming shortened V by 5 bases and J by 8 bases, and 13 bases separated the two germline ends. This CDR3 contains 12 residues. Germline CDR1 and CDR2: MNHEY and SMNVEV (reference sequence). The CDR3 here is CASSIGQGKQYF. CDR3 sequence (DNA): TGTGCCAGCAGTATCGGGCAGGGCAAGCAGTACTTC.

The chain employs TRBV29-1 and TRBJ1-2, with 11 nucleotides matching TRBD1. J was trimmed by 8 bases and V by 2 bases; bases with no gene match: 7. The germline CDR1 and CDR2 sequences are SQVTM and ANQGSEA. The CDR3 length is 14 residues. The CDR3 DNA reads as TGCAGCGTTGAAATGGACAGGGGGCCAGGAGGCTACACCTTC. It codes for CSVEMDRGPGGYTF.

This clone was seen a single time. The sample contains more than one DNA sequence encoding this CDR3. The chain joins TRBV6-6 to TRBJ2-7; a possible D gene is TRBD2 (6 bases). The length of the CDR3 is 12 residues. Germline V gene sequence: CDR1 MNHNY, CDR2 SVGAGI (reference sequence). Trimming shortened V by 6 bases and J by 0 bases, and 6 bases separated the two germline ends. CDR3 residues: CASSGSSYEQYF. The DNA of the CDR3 is TGTGCCAGCAGCGGGAGCTCCTACGAGCAGTACTTC.

The rearrangement uses TRBV2 and TRBJ1-2, with D possibly TRBD1 on 5 matching bases. CDR1 and CDR2 from the germline V gene are SNHLY and FYNNEI. V lost 1 base and J 3 bases, leaving 12 bases between the germline ends. The CDR3 sequence is 15 residues long. The CDR3 DNA is TGTGCCAGCAGTGAAGGGGAAGGGGTTGACTATGGCTACACCTTC. Translated: CASSEGEGVDYGYTF.

Only a few counts were recorded for this clone. This chain joins TRBV6-1 and TRBJ1-5, with 8 bases matching TRBD1. V was clipped by 6 bases and J by 5 bases; unmatched bases: 3. The CDR3 is 13 residues long. The germline V gene encodes CDR1 MNHNS and CDR2 SASEGT. CDR3 nucleotide sequence: TGTGCCAGCAGGTTGACAGGGGATCAGCCCCAGCATTTT. Protein sequence: CASRLTGDQPQHF.

The V call is TRBV9, the J call TRBJ1-1, with D perhaps TRBD1 (6 bases). The CDR3 length is 16 residues. From germline, CDR1 is SGDLS and CDR2 YYNGEE. Trimming took 0 bases from V and 3 from J, leaving 15 bases between them. CDR3 sequence (DNA): TGTGCCAGCAGCGTAGAAAGGGGGGCGCTGGACACTGAAGCTTTCTTT. Its translation: CASSVERGALDTEAFF.

This clone was seen only once. The CDR3 region has the DNA TGCGCCAGCAGCCAAGACGCTAGTGGGAGGGCCGGAGAGACCCAGTACTTC. Amino acid sequence: CASSQDASGRAGETQYF. This chain joins TRBV4-3 and TRBJ2-5; TRBD2 agrees at 7 bases. CDR3 length: 17 amino acids. CDR1 and CDR2 (germline): LGHNA, YSLEER. J was trimmed by 4 bases and V by 0 bases; bases with no gene match: 11.

The chain links TRBV11-2 to TRBJ1-1; D uncertain. The CDR3 is 13 amino acids. Germline V CDR1 and CDR2: SGHAT, FQNNGV. Trimming stripped 5 bases from V and 5 bases from J, with 12 bases between. CDR3 in DNA: TGTGCCAGCAGCCCCTTGTCGTGGACTGAAGCTTTCTTT. Translation gives CASSPLSWTEAFF.

A remark on this clone: This specimen includes other DNA sequences encoding the same CDR3. J is TRBJ2-4 and V is TRBV28; TRBD2 might be the D (6 bases). The V gene lost 3 bases and the J gene lost 0 bases, with 9 bases spanning the gap. This CDR3 contains 15 residues. Germline V gene lookup returns CDR1 MDHEN and CDR2 SYDVKM. As DNA, the CDR3 is TGTGCCAGCAGTTTTAGGGGACTAGCCAAAAACATTCAGTACTTC. Translation: CASSFRGLAKNIQYF.

The gene calls are TRBV10-2 and TRBJ2-5; possibly TRBD2 for D (5 bases). Germline-derived CDR1 and CDR2 are WSHSY and SAAADI. V was trimmed by 2 bases and J by 13 bases, leaving 17 bases between them. This CDR3 contains 13 residues. CDR3 nucleotide sequence: TGCGCCAGCAGTGAGCCCGGACTTCCCGGGCCGTACTTC. It specifies CASSEPGLPGPYF.

This sequence joins TRBV27 and TRBJ2-1; D is unresolved. CDR3 length: 15 amino acids. Per the germline V gene, CDR1 is MNHEY and CDR2 is SMNVEV (reference sequence). Trimming pared 1 base from V and 5 bases from J, leaving 12 bases between. CDR3 DNA sequence: TGTGCCAGCAGTTTATGGCCGGGTCCAGACAATGAGCAGTTCTTC. It specifies CASSLWPGPDNEQFF.

The chain couples TRBV10-1 to TRBJ2-7; D perhaps matches TRBD1 (6 bases). CDR1 WNHNN and CDR2 SYGVQD come from the germline V gene (reference sequence). V shed 6 bases and J shed 4 bases, with 13 bases lying between them. The CDR3 is 13 residues long. CDR3 nucleotides: TGCGCCAGCAGGGCGGACAGTCGATACGAGCAGTACTTC. Amino acid sequence: CASRADSRYEQYF.

The CDR3 sequence is CSVGDQSLLYGYTF. CDR3 in DNA: TGCAGCGTTGGAGACCAATCCTTGTTGTATGGCTACACCTTC. V usage is TRBV29-1 and J usage is TRBJ1-2, with D unclear. This CDR3 has 14 amino acids. CDR1 SQVTM and CDR2 ANQGSEA come from the germline V gene. The ends were cut back, 4 bases at V and 5 bases at J, with 17 bases in the middle. Supplemented by reference TRBV29-1 and TRBJ1-2, the full variable domain reads SAVISQKPSRDICQRGTSLTIQCQVDSQVTMMFWYRQQPGQSLTLIATANQGSEATYESGFVIDKFPISRPNLTFSTLTVSNMSPEDSSIYLCSVGDQSLLYGYTFGSGTRLTVV.

V and J are TRBV6-1 and TRBJ1-5; 7 nucleotides line up with TRBD1. The germline V gene encodes CDR1 MNHNS and CDR2 SASEGT. V gave up 6 bases and J gave up 5 bases; unmatched junction bases: 7. The CDR3 totals 14 residues. The CDR3 region is CASSRQGRDQPQHF. For the CDR3, the DNA is TGTGCCAGCAGCCGACAGGGAAGAGATCAGCCCCAGCATTTT.

This sequence joins TRBV7-9 and TRBJ1-1, with D unresolved. This CDR3 has 14 residues. The germline V gene has CDR1 SEHNR and CDR2 FQNEAQ (reference sequence). With 7 bases removed from V and 5 bases from J, the gap between germline ends came to 17 bases. DNA for the CDR3: TGTGCCAGCAAGTTAGCGGCGGATCTAACTGAAGCTTTCTTT. Residues: CASKLAADLTEAFF.

The chain employs TRBV10-3 and TRBJ2-5; D gene uncertain. Germline CDR1 reads ENHRY; CDR2 reads SYGVKD. The CDR3 consists of 16 residues. V was trimmed by 4 bases and J by 5 bases, leaving 20 bases between them. The CDR3 bases are TGTGCCATCAGTGCAGCCCGTGCACATTTGGAGGAGACCCAGTACTTC. Amino acid sequence: CAISAARAHLEETQYF.

As concerns this clone: Other DNA sequences in this specimen translate into the identical CDR3. The V and J genes are TRBV27 and TRBJ2-3; D is unresolved. V was trimmed by 5 bases and J by 5 bases, leaving 8 bases between them. Per germline, CDR1 MNHEY and CDR2 SMNVEV (reference sequence). CDR3 length: 12 amino acids. The CDR3 DNA is TGTGCCAGCAGTCCTCCGGGAGATACGCAGTATTTT. Protein: CASSPPGDTQYF.

The genes are TRBV6-5 and TRBJ1-6; the D is unclear. CDR3 length equals 13 residues. The V gene lost 2 bases and the J gene lost 8 bases, with 7 bases spanning the gap. Germline V CDR1 and CDR2: MNHEY, SVGAGI. The CDR3 loop is CASSYPGDSPLHF. The DNA of the CDR3 is TGTGCCAGCAGTTACCCCGGCGATTCACCCCTCCACTTT.

The chain carries TRBV2 and TRBJ2-7; 8 positions agree with TRBD1. Germline V gene sequence: CDR1 SNHLY, CDR2 FYNNEI. This CDR3 has 14 residues. V gave up 0 bases and J gave up 3 bases; unmatched junction bases: 1. CDR3 DNA sequence: TGTGCCAGCAGTGAAGCGGACAGGGTCTACGAGCAGTACTTC. Amino acids: CASSEADRVYEQYF.

The chain is built from TRBV7-9 and TRBJ2-3; D is ambiguous. The CDR3 is 14 amino acids. Per the germline V gene, CDR1 is SEHNR and CDR2 is FQNEAQ (reference sequence). The V and J ends lost 2 bases and 2 bases respectively, with 8 bases between them. The CDR3 sequence is CASSLQPTTDTQYF. CDR3 coding DNA: TGTGCCAGCAGCTTACAGCCCACCACAGATACGCAGTATTTT.

Only a few counts were recorded for this clone. The chain recombines TRBV15 with TRBJ2-1, with 7 positions matching TRBD2. Germline V CDR1 and CDR2: LNHNV, YYDKDF (reference sequence). The CDR3 covers 13 residues. The J segment lost 8 bases and the V segment lost 5 bases, leaving 6 bases of the junction unmatched. DNA of the CDR3: TGTGCCACCAGCGGCGGACTAGTGGATGAGCAGTTCTTC. Translating gives CATSGGLVDEQFF.

The V and J genes are TRBV4-1 and TRBJ1-2, with unresolved D. This CDR3 is built from 14 residues. The V end lost 0 bases, the J end lost 1 base, and 6 bases lay between the germline ends. Germline V lookup: CDR1 MGHRA, CDR2 YSYEKL. CDR3 residues: CASSQENSNYGYTF. For the CDR3, the DNA is TGCGCCAGCAGCCAAGAAAACAGTAACTATGGCTACACCTTC.

This CDR3 is CASSAWDSYNSPLHF. In DNA form, the CDR3 reads TGTGCCAGCAGCGCCTGGGACAGCTATAATTCACCCCTCCACTTT. This chain joins TRBV9 and TRBJ1-6; 7 bases agree with TRBD1. Per germline, CDR1 SGDLS and CDR2 YYNGEE. This CDR3 contains 15 residues. Trimming removed 3 bases from V and 3 bases from J; junction bases left unmatched: 3.

The CDR3 spells CASSPVSLDTRGEQYF. The CDR3 bases are TGTGCCAGCAGCCCAGTTTCTCTCGACACGCGAGGCGAGCAGTACTTC. This chain joins TRBV28 and TRBJ2-7; D unresolved. Trimming removed 6 bases at V and 6 bases at J, with 24 bases between. The CDR3 is 16 amino acids. Germline V lookup: CDR1 MDHEN, CDR2 SYDVKM.

This rearrangement joins TRBV6-6 to TRBJ1-1, with 7 bases lining up with TRBD1. With 3 bases clipped from V and 4 bases from J, the junction kept 8 bases outside the gene matches. The CDR3 length is 15 residues. Looked up from germline, CDR1 is MNHNY and CDR2 is SVGAGI (reference sequence). CDR3 sequence (DNA): TGTGCCAGCAGTTATCGTGAGGGGGCGCGCACTGAAGCTTTCTTT. Protein sequence: CASSYREGARTEAFF.

This clone is a singleton in its sample. V is TRBV9 and J is TRBJ2-5; D is perhaps TRBD1 (6 bases). The CDR3 runs 15 residues. Trimming took off 3 bases at V and 5 bases at J, with 17 bases between the two ends. Germline V gene lookup returns CDR1 SGDLS and CDR2 YYNGEE. The CDR3 loop is CASSADPRGSETQYF. CDR3 bases: TGTGCCAGCAGCGCCGACCCCAGGGGTAGTGAGACCCAGTACTTC.

This chain joins TRBV10-1 and TRBJ1-1; D is unclear. Germline values: CDR1 WNHNN, CDR2 SYGVQD (reference sequence). The V end lost 0 bases, the J end lost 1 base, and 6 bases lay between the germline ends. The CDR3 spans 14 residues. CDR3 sequence (DNA): TGCGCCAGCAGTGAGTCAGTGAAGAACACTGAAGCTTTCTTT. Encoded protein: CASSESVKNTEAFF.

This chain links TRBV5-6 with TRBJ2-7; 7 nucleotides agree with TRBD2. The germline V gene encodes CDR1 SGHDT and CDR2 YYEEEE. The CDR3 extends over 15 amino acids. V dropped 0 bases and J dropped 2; count of bases not matched to a gene: 5. CDR3 in DNA: TGTGCCAGCAGCTTGGTGGGGCTAGCGGCCTACGAGCAGTACTTC. Amino acid sequence: CASSLVGLAAYEQYF.

With respect to this clone: In the same sample, other DNA sequences code for this CDR3. V is TRBV27 and J is TRBJ2-7; 11 nucleotides agree with TRBD2. Germline CDR1 and CDR2: MNHEY and SMNVEV (reference sequence). CDR3 length equals 14 residues. Trimming at V came to 6 bases and at J to 3 bases, leaving 4 bases not matched to a gene. Here the CDR3 DNA reads TGTGCCAGCAGCGGGACTAGCGGATACTACGAGCAGTACTTC. Protein: CASSGTSGYYEQYF.

The J gene is TRBJ1-1, the V gene TRBV27; maybe TRBD1 (5 bases). Germline V lookup: CDR1 MNHEY, CDR2 SMNVEV (reference sequence). With 3 bases removed from V and 5 bases from J, the gap between germline ends came to 13 bases. This CDR3 region has 14 residues. The CDR3 sequence: CASSFGVRGTEAFF. DNA for the CDR3: TGTGCCAGCAGTTTCGGGGTCCGGGGGACTGAAGCTTTCTTT.